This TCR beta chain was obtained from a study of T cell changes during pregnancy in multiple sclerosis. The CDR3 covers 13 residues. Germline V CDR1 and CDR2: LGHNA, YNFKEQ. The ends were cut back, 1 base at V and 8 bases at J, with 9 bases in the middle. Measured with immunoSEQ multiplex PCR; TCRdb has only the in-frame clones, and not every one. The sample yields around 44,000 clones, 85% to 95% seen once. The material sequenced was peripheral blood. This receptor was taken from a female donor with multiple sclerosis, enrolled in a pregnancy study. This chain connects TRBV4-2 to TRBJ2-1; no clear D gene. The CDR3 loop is CASSQGSADEQFF. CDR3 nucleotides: TGTGCCAGCAGCCAAGGGTCGGCGGATGAGCAGTTCTTC.